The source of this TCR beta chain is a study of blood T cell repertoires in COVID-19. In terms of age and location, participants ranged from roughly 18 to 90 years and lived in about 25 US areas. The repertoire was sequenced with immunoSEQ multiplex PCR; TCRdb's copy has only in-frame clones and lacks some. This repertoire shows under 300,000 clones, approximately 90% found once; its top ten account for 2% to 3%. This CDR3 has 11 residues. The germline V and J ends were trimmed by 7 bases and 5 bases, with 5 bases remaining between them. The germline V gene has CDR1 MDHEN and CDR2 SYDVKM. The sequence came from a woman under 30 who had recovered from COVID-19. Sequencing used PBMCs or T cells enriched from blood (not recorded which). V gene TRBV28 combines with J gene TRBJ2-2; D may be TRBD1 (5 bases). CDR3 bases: TGTGCCAGCAAGGGGACCGGGGAGCTGTTTTTT. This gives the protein CASKGTGELFF.